This T cell receptor beta chain was obtained from a study of cytomegalovirus exposure and HLA in healthy donors. Study-wide points: Later analysis identified several of the most significant clusters that appeared linked to common viral pathogens. Near-uniform donor sequencing depth was presumed by presence/absence analyses. Looking again later, the authors saw that most CMV-associated TCR beta chains seemed HLA-restricted.

This clone has more than one count but fewer than ten. The antigen remains unidentified. With 60 Vbeta and 13 Jbeta primers, the PCR was carried out. Profiling relied on immunoSEQ multiplex PCR, and the TCRdb table lists in-frame clones only, not all of them. The table has some 100,000 clones, roughly three quarters seen once; the top ten hold about 16%. Specimen: PBMCs. The sequence was obtained from a man aged 45-65 years in good health and CMV-seropositive.

This chain's CDR3 is CASRPGLATGELFF. CDR3 nucleotide sequence: TGTGCCAGCAGGCCAGGGCTGGCCACCGGGGAGCTGTTTTTT. J is TRBJ2-2 and V is TRBV6-5; D possibly corresponds to TRBD1 (5 bases). V lost 6 bases and J 4 bases, leaving 12 bases between the germline ends. The germline CDR1 and CDR2 sequences are MNHEY and SVGAGI. The CDR3 contains 14 residues.